The rows below give T cell receptor beta chains drawn from one sample of a study of Ad26.COV2.S vaccination and SARS-CoV-2 variants. The data were produced by immunoSEQ multiplex PCR, yet TCRdb's version contains in-frame clones alone and is incomplete. The sample includes approximately 500,000 clones, around 88% of them seen just once. The material was peripheral blood, obtained in a trial of Ad26.COV2.S vaccine versus placebo. The receptors were gathered from a person between 18 and 59 years old who received the Ad26.COV2.S COVID-19 vaccine or a placebo. Each CDR3 is given with its conserved first and last residue. A D gene is named only where the DNA matches it firmly. Part of the rows lack a size; the others show once, few, many or a class for expanded clones.

V: TRBV14; J: TRBJ1-1; D: -; size: -; DNA: TGTGCCAGCAGCGACAGGAGGCTGAGGGACACTGAAGCTTTCTTT; CDR3: CASSDRRLRDTEAFF
V: TRBV27; J: TRBJ1-1; D: -; size: -; DNA: TGTGCCAGCTATGTTAAGGGGGGCAAGAACACTGAAGCTTTCTTT; CDR3: CASYVKGGKNTEAFF
V: TRBV6-2/TRBV6-3; J: TRBJ2-3; D: TRBD2; size: -; DNA: TGTGCCAGCAGTTACTCGAAGGGACTAGCGGCCCCCACAGATACGCAGTATTTT; CDR3: CASSYSKGLAAPTDTQYF
V: TRBV30; J: TRBJ1-3; D: TRBD1; size: many; DNA: TGTGCCTGGAGTGGAACCGGGACAGGGGCTGGAAACACCATATATTTT; CDR3: CAWSGTGTGAGNTIYF
V: TRBV7-9; J: TRBJ1-6; D: -; size: -; DNA: TGTGCCAGCAGCTTGGGGAATTCCGTTGGTACCTATAATTCACCCCTCCACTTT; CDR3: CASSLGNSVGTYNSPLHF
V: TRBV10-3; J: TRBJ1-1; D: TRBD1; size: -; DNA: TGTGCCATCAGGATTGGACAGGTCGACACTGAAGCTTTCTTT; CDR3: CAIRIGQVDTEAFF
V: TRBV7-2; J: TRBJ1-2; D: -; size: -; DNA: TGTGCCAGCAGCTTAGGTGGGGCGGCGGCTTATGGCTACACCTTC; CDR3: CASSLGGAAAYGYTF
V: TRBV6-6; J: TRBJ1-5; D: TRBD1; size: -; DNA: TGTGCCAGCAGGGCCCCCGGACAGGGCCGCAATCAGCCCCAGCATTTT; CDR3: CASRAPGQGRNQPQHF
V: TRBV13; J: TRBJ1-1; D: -; size: medium-sized; DNA: TGTGCCAGCAGCTTCAAGCAGGGACCGAACACTGAAGCTTTCTTT; CDR3: CASSFKQGPNTEAFF
V: TRBV28; J: TRBJ2-2; D: -; size: -; DNA: TGTGCCAGCAGTTTAACCGGGACACGACGCGGGGAGCTGTTTTTT; CDR3: CASSLTGTRRGELFF
V: TRBV19; J: TRBJ1-2; D: TRBD1; size: -; DNA: TGTGCCAGTCGAGACAGGGGGCAAAACTATGGCTACACCTTC; CDR3: CASRDRGQNYGYTF
V: TRBV12-3/TRBV12-4; J: TRBJ1-5; D: -; size: -; DNA: TGTGCCAGCAGTTTAAGGGGCGACCAGCCCCAGCATTTT; CDR3: CASSLRGDQPQHF
V: TRBV19; J: TRBJ1-1; D: -; size: -; DNA: TGTGCCAGTAGTAGGCAGCAGAACACTGAAGCTTTCTTT; CDR3: CASSRQQNTEAFF
V: TRBV4-2; J: TRBJ2-1; D: -; size: -; DNA: TGTGCCAGCAGCCAAGTACAGCTCAATGAGCAGTTCTTC; CDR3: CASSQVQLNEQFF
V: TRBV28; J: TRBJ2-1; D: TRBD2; size: -; DNA: TGTGCCAGCAGTTTACGAAGACTAGCGGGGGGTATCAATGAGCAGTTCTTC; CDR3: CASSLRRLAGGINEQFF
V: TRBV7-3; J: TRBJ1-6; D: TRBD1; size: -; DNA: TGTGCCAGCAGCCTCCGGGACAGGGGTTATTCACCCCTCCACTTT; CDR3: CASSLRDRGYSPLHF
V: TRBV10-3; J: TRBJ2-1; D: TRBD2; size: -; DNA: TGTGCCATCAGTGGACTAGCGGGAGGGCCAGGTGAGCAGTTCTTC; CDR3: CAISGLAGGPGEQFF
V: TRBV12-2; J: TRBJ2-1; D: -; size: -; DNA: TGTGCAAGTCGCTTAGTACACCGGGACTCGATGTTCAATGAGCAGTTCTTC; CDR3: CASRLVHRDSMFNEQFF
V: TRBV28; J: TRBJ2-3; D: -; size: -; DNA: TGTGCCAGCAGTTCGGCAGCCCTCAGGCATACGCAGTATTTT; CDR3: CASSSAALRHTQYF
V: TRBV28; J: TRBJ1-4; D: TRBD1; size: -; DNA: TGTGCCAGCACTCCCGGGACAGAGGGTGAAAAACTGTTTTTT; CDR3: CASTPGTEGEKLFF
V: TRBV30; J: TRBJ2-3; D: TRBD2; size: once; DNA: TGTGCCTGGAGTTTGGCTAGCGGAAGCACAGATACGCAGTATTTT; CDR3: CAWSLASGSTDTQYF
V: TRBV5-1; J: TRBJ2-7; D: -; size: -; DNA: TGCGCCAGCAGCTTGTCCCCTGGCGTGACCTACGAGCAGTACTTC; CDR3: CASSLSPGVTYEQYF
V: TRBV11-2; J: TRBJ1-1; D: -; size: -; DNA: TGTGCCAGCAGCTTAGAAGGGGGGCAGGGCACTGAAGCTTTCTTT; CDR3: CASSLEGGQGTEAFF
V: TRBV6-5; J: TRBJ2-1; D: TRBD1; size: few; DNA: TGTGCCAGCAGTTGGCTGGGGACAGGTAACAATGAGCAGTTCTTC; CDR3: CASSWLGTGNNEQFF
V: TRBV5-6; J: TRBJ2-3; D: -; size: -; DNA: TGTGCCAGCAGCTTGGGGGCAGGGAAAGTGGGCACAGATACGCAGTATTTT; CDR3: CASSLGAGKVGTDTQYF